Listed below are T cell receptor beta chains from one sample, sequenced in a study of identical twins. Each CDR3 protein is one row after TCRdb ran MiXCR on the 5' RACE reads. The table shows about 570,000 distinct CDR3 sequences, with more than 9% occurring only once. The sample was also linked to a second study, of yellow fever vaccine responses in identical twins.

The sequenced material came from PBMCs. The receptor set was obtained from a woman in her late teens or twenties in good health. Each CDR3 is given with its conserved first and last residue. A D gene is named only where the DNA matches it firmly. The size entry is marked missing in some rows and otherwise reads once, few, many or a size class.

V gene	clone size	J gene	D gene	CDR3 DNA	CDR3 protein
TRBV4-2	-	TRBJ2-2	-	TGTGCCAGCAGCCAGGAGCGGACCTCGGGCACCGGGGAGCTGTTTTTT	CASSQERTSGTGELFF
TRBV4-3	-	TRBJ2-1	TRBD2	TGCGCCAGCAGCCGCGAACTAGCGGGAGGCCCCCTCTTC	CASSRELAGGPLF
TRBV12-5	-	TRBJ1-2	-	TGTGCTAGTGGTTCCCAGGGTGGAGGGGAGGCGAACTATGGCTACACCTTC	CASGSQGGGEANYGYTF
TRBV9	few	TRBJ2-5	-	TGTGCCAGCAGCAGACAGAGCGGGCTGTACCAAGAGACCCAGTACTTC	CASSRQSGLYQETQYF
TRBV6-5	-	TRBJ2-3	-	TGTGCCAGCAGTTACCTCGGAGGGAGCACAGATACGCAGTATTTT	CASSYLGGSTDTQYF
TRBV10-3	many	TRBJ2-3	TRBD1	TGTGCCACCCGTACCGGGACAGTTAGCACAGATACGCAGTATTTT	CATRTGTVSTDTQYF
TRBV5-1	many	TRBJ2-1	TRBD2	TGCGCCAGCAGCCTCGCGAGCGGGAGGAGCTCGAATGAGCAGTTCTTC	CASSLASGRSSNEQFF
TRBV5-5	many	TRBJ1-2	TRBD1	TGTGCCAGCAGCGAACGACAGGGTAACTATGGCTACACCTTC	CASSERQGNYGYTF
TRBV4-3	many	TRBJ2-2	-	TGCGCCAGCAGCCAAGACGCAGGGCTCGCCGGGGAGCTGTTTTTT	CASSQDAGLAGELFF
TRBV9	-	TRBJ2-1	TRBD1	TGTGCCAGCGGGTCGGACAGGGTGTTCTTC	CASGSDRVFF
TRBV4-2	-	TRBJ2-3	TRBD2	TGTGCCAGCAGCCAACCTACCGGACTAGCCCCAGATACGCAGTATTTT	CASSQPTGLAPDTQYF
TRBV14	many	TRBJ2-2	TRBD1	TGTGCCAGCAGCCAGGACAGGGGAGTTGGGGAGCTGTTTTTT	CASSQDRGVGELFF
TRBV12-3/TRBV12-4	-	TRBJ2-1	TRBD1	TGTGCCAGCAGTTTCCGTGGGAAGCCCAGGACAGGGGGTCCCTACAATGAGCAGTTCTTC	CASSFRGKPRTGGPYNEQFF
TRBV20-1	few	TRBJ1-4	-	TGCAGTGCTAGAGGACTCAACGACAGAGCAACTAATGAAAAACTGTTTTTT	CSARGLNDRATNEKLFF
TRBV7-7	-	TRBJ2-1	TRBD2	TGTGCTAGCAGCTTAGCGGGCAGTGGTGAGCAGTTCTTC	CASSLAGSGEQFF
TRBV7-6	-	TRBJ2-2	-	TGTGCCAGCAGCTTAGCTGACCCCGGGGAGCTGTTTTTT	CASSLADPGELFF
TRBV29-1	-	TRBJ2-7	TRBD2	TGCAGCGTGACTAGCACGGTCTACGAGCAGTACTTC	CSVTSTVYEQYF
TRBV7-3	-	TRBJ2-7	-	TGTGCCAGCAGCTTAACGGCAGGGAACTACGAGCAGTACTTC	CASSLTAGNYEQYF
TRBV12-3/TRBV12-4	many	TRBJ2-3	-	TGTGCCAGCAGTTTTGGCGTTGGCGCAGATACGCAGTATTTT	CASSFGVGADTQYF
TRBV5-1	many	TRBJ2-1	-	TGCGCCAGCAGCTACCTAGGGGGGCTCAACCTCAATGAGCAGTTCTTC	CASSYLGGLNLNEQFF